This T cell receptor (beta chain) was recovered during a study of cytomegalovirus exposure and HLA in healthy donors (dated by TCRdb to about 2017). Concerning the study at large: An earlier analysis of more than 550 of the donors reported over 250 Gb of sequence data and around 110 million unique TCR beta sequences obtained from about 200 million T cells. Roughly 300 gigabases of sequencing data and around 90 million unique TCR sequences made up an early release that covered approximately 650 HLA-typed donors. Of the roughly 410 genotyped donors, roughly 76% were placed in the genetic ancestry cluster associated with self-reported Caucasian donors. The aim of the study was to test whether cataloging public T cell receptors could identify signatures of past pathogen exposure. The T cell repertoires of several hundred subjects were profiled by immunosequencing and related to cytomegalovirus serostatus. Besides the first cohort of some 670 subjects, a separate validation cohort made up of roughly 120 different subjects was used. To predict cytomegalovirus infection status, the study combined high-throughput TCR immunosequencing, statistical association of individual TCRs with disease status, and machine learning. To study patterns of TCR occurrence, a later analysis re-analyzed previously published TCR beta repertoires from 666 donors and added high-resolution HLA genotyping. Rather than drawing on any new phenotypic data, the later analysis identified candidate immune exposures from TCR beta sequences and the way those sequences occurred across donors. An earlier analysis of approximately 630 of the donors applied high-throughput TCR beta sequencing to assess whether each TCR beta V gene segment acted as functional or pseudogenic. Donor age, sex, ethnicity and CMV serostatus were collected together with the repertoire data. A later genetic analysis used genome-wide SNP genotypes for about 65% of the 666 donors, treating that subset as a discovery cohort. All discovery cohort repertoires had been generated using a single sequencing platform. HLA typing covered class I and class II loci at four-digit resolution. Typing coverage varied by locus: 629-630 donors for A, B, C, DRB1 and DQB1; around 560 for DQA1; approximately 570 for DPA1; fewer than 480 for DPB1. A handful of DR-DQ haplotypes were handled as single units for association and clustering because linkage in the cohort was strong. Among some 410 genotyped donors of the cohort, an average of around 240,000 unique TCR beta nucleotide sequences were sequenced per donor, around 18% of them non-productive.

For this clone: Its antigen remains unidentified. Qualities for individual bases were not recorded, and no much larger clone is one base off.

CDR1 and CDR2, looked up from the germline V gene, are ENHRY and SYGVKD. Trimming takes 6 bases from V and 3 bases from J, and the germline ends sit 12 bases apart. The CDR3 numbers 13 residues from cysteine through phenylalanine. CDR3 DNA only is kept here, 39 bases in frame from base 1. Receptors were amplified or captured by the immunoSEQ multiplex PCR assay. The multiplex PCR relied on a mix of 60 forward primers for TCR Vbeta segments and 13 reverse primers for TCR Jbeta segments. A multiplex PCR assay on genomic DNA amplified the CDR3 region of rearranged TCR beta genes. The amplified TCR beta libraries were sequenced on the Illumina HiSeq System as 87-base-pair reads. The authors' pipeline ran thus. Across the roughly 700 repertoires, a later analysis counted tens of millions of unique TCR beta chains, 9 million to 14 million of which were shared by at least two donors. Raw reads were error-corrected and collapsed into unique sequences by a nearest-neighbor algorithm in which closely related sequences were merged to remove PCR and sequencing errors. To assign V, D and J gene segments, CDR3 sequences were aligned to IMGT reference sequences. For a sequence to be retained, a match of at least six nucleotides was required to both a V gene segment and a J gene segment. Rearrangements were classified as productive when the CDR3 lacked stop codons and remained in frame with V and J, and all other rearrangements were classified as non-productive. Following IMGT convention, CDR3 was defined as the stretch from the second conserved V-encoded cysteine up to the conserved J-encoded phenylalanine. The earlier analysis of 550 to 650 of the donors excluded any sequence lacking an unambiguous match to a single V gene segment. In an earlier analysis of approximately 500 of the donors, a V segment was called functional when productive rearrangements were above 56.7%, and segregating when the standard deviation between donors exceeded 5%. To diagnose cytomegalovirus status from the catalog of TCR beta chain sequences, a statistical classification framework was built. V and J gene assignment, in a later analysis, came from comparing TCR nucleotide sequences with IMGT/GENE-DB human TR gene sequences. The TCRdist pipeline was used in a later analysis to assign CDR3 sequences and most-parsimonious VDJ recombination scenarios. In a later analysis, each TCR beta chain was defined by its CDR3 amino acid sequence together with its V-gene family, and reads lacking a unique V-gene family were excluded. In a later analysis, approximately 640 highly shared, low-generation-probability nucleotide sequences were removed to address suspected cross-contamination and a sequencing artifact. A later analysis calculated a clonal expansion index for each public chain from normalized within-repertoire ranks of inferred template counts. A later analysis computed generation probabilities with a VDJ recombination model fitted to out-of-frame rearrangements, and checked the results against IGoR. A later analysis scored TCR-TCR, TCR-HLA and TCR-CMV co-occurrence with hypergeometric tests, applying a repertoire-size bias correction to TCR pairs. In a later analysis, false discovery rates were estimated by permuting HLA or CMV assignments 20 times. A later analysis grouped co-occurring TCRs with DBSCAN, adding TCRdist sequence similarity when clustering within HLA-allele-positive subsets. For co-occurrence clustering, repertoires with fewer than 30,000 or more than 120,000 public chains were excluded, along with a handful of repertoires with anomalous nucleotide sharing. TCRdb re-hosts the immuneACCESS table, in-frame sequences only. Its copies lack some clones; in the studies checked, an unresolved V gene accounts for under half of them, and the cause for the rest is not known. V and J calls and clone size are copied from that table; D and trimming were computed from the DNA. The sample table contains 100,000 or so clones; only one count was recorded for approximately 74% of them. In total, the top ten clones hold 1.5% to 2% of the sample.

The cohort was made up of under 800 healthy bone marrow donors. Cohort members were all nominally healthy when sampled, although unrecorded immune exposures were likely present. The donor was CMV seronegative and belonged to the group of 320 or so seronegative cohort members. A peripheral blood sample was collected from each donor, and TCR beta sequencing was performed on peripheral blood mononuclear cells. The Qiagen DNeasy Blood Extraction Kit was used to extract genomic DNA from the blood cell samples. Broad study findings and their caveats: In a later genetic analysis, fewer N-insertions in productive TCRs were reported among donors in an Asian-associated ancestry cluster than the 666-donor mean. It was suggested by the authors that the approach could potentially be generalized to other disease states and immunological phenotypes. According to a later analysis, most CMV-associated TCR beta chains appeared to be HLA-restricted, and the HLA associations seemed to be driven largely by CMV exposure. A later analysis associated 16,951 TCR beta sequences with specific HLA alleles at a false discovery rate of 0.05. HLA typing was unavailable for some donors at each locus, so association tests used only the typed subset. In a later analysis, HLA-associated TCR beta chains showed more clonal expansion and lower generation probabilities than non-associated chains that were equally common. Correlated functional status among segregating V segments might be attributable to linkage disequilibrium, but an unknown experimental factor could not be ruled out. The study listed 170 or so TCR beta chains as associated with cytomegalovirus. The 87-base-pair reads could not distinguish some IMGT-functional V segments, including TRBV6-2 and TRBV6-3, so those segments were excluded. In a later analysis, the rate of TCR association differed among HLA loci, with DRB1 alleles having the most associated TCRs and HLA-C alleles having the fewest. Strong co-occurrence of HLA alleles, especially DR and DQ, made assigning TCR associations to individual alleles difficult. An earlier analysis of 587 of the donors showed that most TCR beta V segments appeared in productive rearrangements either about 87% or about 30% of the time, which broadly matched IMGT annotations. The earlier analysis of about 600 of the donors excluded about 16 rarely observed V segments, including chromosome 9 orphons, because counts were too low. A few of the identified cytomegalovirus-associated TCR beta chains were confirmed in vitro to be specific for cytomegalovirus antigens. This cohort had only TCR beta chains sequenced, and the lack of alpha or paired-chain data limited which features could be detected. The presence/absence analyses assumed that sequencing depth was roughly uniform across donors, and that assumption may not be true. Across donors, most TCR sequences were observed very rarely, whereas some public TCRs were present in many individuals. Several of the top co-occurrence clusters appeared to be linked to parvovirus B19, influenza, CMV and Epstein-Barr virus, according to a later analysis. The classifier was reported to diagnose cytomegalovirus status with high specificity and sensitivity in both the original cohort and the validation cohort. A further reported finding was that TCR beta sequences accurately predicted the HLA-A and HLA-B alleles for most subjects in the first cohort. V-gene and J-gene trimming of TCR beta chains was associated with a missense DCLRE1C variant in a later genetic analysis, and the association was replicated in an independent cohort. A cluster of highly shared sequence variants was judged likely to be a technical artifact of the sequencing pipeline. CMV serostatus was the only immune exposure information available for the cohort.

This TCR was sampled from a woman in her thirties or forties in good health and CMV-seronegative. Material: PBMCs. The sequence is built from TRBV10-3 and TRBJ2-7; perhaps TRBD1 is the D gene, with 5 bases matching. This receptor has the CDR3 CAIRTSDSYEQYF. In nucleotide form, the sequence is TGTGCCATCAGAACCAGCGACAGCTACGAGCAGTACTTC.